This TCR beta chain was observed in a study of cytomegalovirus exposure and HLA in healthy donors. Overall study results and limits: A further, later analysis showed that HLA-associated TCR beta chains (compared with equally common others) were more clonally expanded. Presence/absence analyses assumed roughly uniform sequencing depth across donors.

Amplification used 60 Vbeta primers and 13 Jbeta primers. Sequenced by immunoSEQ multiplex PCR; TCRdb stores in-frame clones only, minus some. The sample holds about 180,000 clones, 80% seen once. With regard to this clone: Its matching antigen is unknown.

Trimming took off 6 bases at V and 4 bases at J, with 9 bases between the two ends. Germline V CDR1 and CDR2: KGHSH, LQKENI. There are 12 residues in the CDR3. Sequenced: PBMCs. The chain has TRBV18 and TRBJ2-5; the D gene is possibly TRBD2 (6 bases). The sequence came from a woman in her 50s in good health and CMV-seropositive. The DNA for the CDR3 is TGTGCCAGCTCGCCGGAGGGAGAGACCCAGTACTTC. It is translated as CASSPEGETQYF.